This is a list of T cell receptor beta chains from one sample in a study of blood T cell repertoires in COVID-19. Libraries were prepared by immunoSEQ multiplex PCR; TCRdb keeps only in-frame clonotypes and omits some of them. The sample has roughly 68,000 clones, roughly 85% seen once; the top ten hold 18%. What was sequenced was peripheral blood. The source of these receptors is a woman of 80 years or more with acute or convalescent COVID-19. Both conserved end residues are part of each CDR3. A D gene is named only where the DNA matches it firmly. Clone size appears in some rows only: once, few, many, or a class for an expanded clone.

d_call,j_call,clone_size,v_call,cdr3_nt,cdr3_aa
TRBD1,TRBJ2-1,-,TRBV7-7,TGTGCTAGCAGCATCAAGGACAGGGGCCCCAATGAGCAGTTCTTC,CASSIKDRGPNEQFF
TRBD2,TRBJ2-1,-,TRBV2,TGTGCCAGCAGCCGGCGAGCCCCCGCTAGCGGGGGGCCCCACAATGAGCAGTTCTTC,CASSRRAPASGGPHNEQFF
-,TRBJ1-1,-,TRBV3-1/TRBV3-2,TGTGCCAGCAGCCAATTGGAGGGGAACACTGAAGCTTTCTTT,CASSQLEGNTEAFF
TRBD1,TRBJ1-5,few,TRBV2,TGTGCCAGCGGAGGACAGGCCCTCTGGCCCCAGCATTTT,CASGGQALWPQHF
TRBD2,TRBJ2-1,-,TRBV27,TGTGCCAGCAGCAAAGCGGGGGAGTACAATGAGCAGTTCTTC,CASSKAGEYNEQFF
-,TRBJ2-2,-,TRBV30,TGTGCCTGGAGTGGATCCGGAGTAGCCGGGGAGCTGTTTTTT,CAWSGSGVAGELFF
TRBD1,TRBJ2-7,-,TRBV18,TGTGCCAGCTCACCGGGACAGTTTCACGAGCAGTACTTC,CASSPGQFHEQYF
-,TRBJ2-6,-,TRBV5-4,TGTGCCAGCAGCTTGCTGGCTAGCTCTTGGTCTGGGGCCAACGTCCTGACTTTC,CASSLLASSWSGANVLTF
-,TRBJ2-1,-,TRBV29-1,TGCAGCGTTCACTCTCTCCAGCGCCCTTACAATGAGCAGTTCTTC,CSVHSLQRPYNEQFF
-,TRBJ1-1,-,TRBV19,TGTGCCAGTAGCCGCGACAGAGCCTTGTCTACCCGGCTCCGCTTT,CASSRDRALSTRLRF
-,TRBJ2-2,-,TRBV5-4,TGTGCCAGCAGCCCACGCGGTACGGTGAACACCGGGGAGCTGTTTTTT,CASSPRGTVNTGELFF
-,TRBJ1-2,-,TRBV9,TGTGCCAGCAGCGTAGGGTCCTGGTCGGGGATAGCTAACTATGGCTACACCTTC,CASSVGSWSGIANYGYTF
TRBD2,TRBJ2-3,-,TRBV7-9,TGTGCCAGCAGCTCAACCCTCCCGGGACTAGCGGAGACGCAGTATTTT,CASSSTLPGLAETQYF
-,TRBJ1-5,-,TRBV10-3,TGTGCCATCAGCCCCAACAGGGAAGGTCAGCCCCAGCATTTT,CAISPNREGQPQHF
-,TRBJ1-2,-,TRBV3-1/TRBV3-2,TGTGCCAGCAGCGAGAACGGGGGTAACTATGGCTACACCTTC,CASSENGGNYGYTF
-,TRBJ2-7,once,TRBV24-1,TGTGCCACCAGTGATTTGCCAGGGAAGAGCTACGAGCAGTACTTC,CATSDLPGKSYEQYF
TRBD2,TRBJ2-3,-,TRBV5-1,TGCGCCAGCAGCTTGGCTAGCGGGAGTTTCACAGATACGCAGTATTTT,CASSLASGSFTDTQYF
TRBD2,TRBJ2-1,-,TRBV15,TGTGCCACCAGCAGAGCTAGCGGGAGGAAATCCGATGAGCAGTTCTTC,CATSRASGRKSDEQFF
TRBD2,TRBJ2-7,-,TRBV6-5,TGTGCCAGCAGTTACCCCGGGACTAGCGGGAGGGGCGAGCAGTACTTC,CASSYPGTSGRGEQYF
TRBD2,TRBJ2-1,-,TRBV29-1,TGCAGCGTTCGGCCGGGGGGCAATGAGCAGTTCTTC,CSVRPGGNEQFF
TRBD1,TRBJ2-7,-,TRBV19,TGTGCCAGTAGCCCCCCTGACAGGGCCTTCCCTAGCTACGAGCAGTACTTC,CASSPPDRAFPSYEQYF
-,TRBJ2-3,-,TRBV5-1,TGCGCCAGCAGCCCCGTGAGAGGCCGCACAGATACGCAGTATTTT,CASSPVRGRTDTQYF
TRBD1,TRBJ1-4,-,TRBV30,TGTGCCTGGACAAAGGCTCGACAGGGAATTGCAAAACTGTTTTTT,CAWTKARQGIAKLFF
TRBD2,TRBJ2-3,-,TRBV19,TGTGCCAGTAGAACGATAGCGGGAGCTCCATCGCAGTATTTT,CASRTIAGAPSQYF
-,TRBJ1-2,-,TRBV27,TGTGCCAGCAGTCCCCAGGGTACTTACTATGGCTACACCTTC,CASSPQGTYYGYTF
-,TRBJ1-2,-,TRBV3-1/TRBV3-2,TGTGCCAGCAGCCAAGGCAACACACGAGGAGGCTACACCTTC,CASSQGNTRGGYTF
TRBD2,TRBJ2-7,-,TRBV9,TGTGCCAGCAGCGACCCATTGACTAGCGGGAGTAGGACCTACGAGCAGTACTTC,CASSDPLTSGSRTYEQYF
-,TRBJ2-5,-,TRBV28,TGTGCCATCGGGGGCGGCGGGAGTGTAAAGACCCAGTACTTC,CAIGGGGSVKTQYF
TRBD1,TRBJ1-3,-,TRBV27,TGTGCCAGCAGTTTATCAGGGGGCGTCGGAAACACCATATATTTT,CASSLSGGVGNTIYF
-,TRBJ2-1,-,TRBV30,TGTGCCTGGTCCCAGGGAAAGGATGAGCAGTTCTTC,CAWSQGKDEQFF
-,TRBJ1-4,-,TRBV6-1,TGTGCCAGCAGTGAAGCGATCGACCGGGTAGGGGAACTGTTTTTT,CASSEAIDRVGELFF
-,TRBJ1-1,-,TRBV5-5,TGTGCCAGCAGCGGGAGGTTGGGGCCGAACACTGAAGCTTTCTTT,CASSGRLGPNTEAFF
TRBD2,TRBJ2-3,-,TRBV3-1/TRBV3-2,TGTGCCAGCAGCACTAGCGGGGGGGCCATAGATACGCAGTATTTT,CASSTSGGAIDTQYF
TRBD2,TRBJ2-1,-,TRBV5-1,TGCGCCAGCAGCTTGGTTAGCGGGGGGCCGAATGAGCAGTTCTTC,CASSLVSGGPNEQFF
TRBD1,TRBJ1-2,-,TRBV19,TGTGCCAGTAGTAGCCTCGGGACAGGAGGTGGCTACACCTTC,CASSSLGTGGGYTF
-,TRBJ1-1,few,TRBV7-9,TGTGCCAGCAGCCGTCCGGGGGGTACTGAAGCTTTCTTT,CASSRPGGTEAFF
-,TRBJ1-2,-,TRBV28,TGTGCCAGCAGTCGGGGGGCCAGCTATGGCTACACCTTC,CASSRGASYGYTF
-,TRBJ2-1,-,TRBV7-9,TGTGCCAGCAGCCCCCCAAAGGGACACCCCACTGAGCAGTTCTTC,CASSPPKGHPTEQFF
-,TRBJ1-2,-,TRBV19,TGTGCCAGTAGTATTGGGGTAATCGCGGCAGCGAGGGATGGCTACACCTTC,CASSIGVIAAARDGYTF
-,TRBJ2-6,-,TRBV5-1,TGCGCCAGCAGCTTGGACTCAACCCCTGGGGCCAACGTCCTGACTTTC,CASSLDSTPGANVLTF
-,TRBJ1-1,few,TRBV7-9,TGTGCCAGCAGCCGTGCGGCAGGGCGGCTGAACACTGAAGCTTTCTTT,CASSRAAGRLNTEAFF